The 32 T cell receptor beta chains listed next were all sequenced from one sample in a study of blood T cells in healthy people across ages. Next came a second PCR, run for roughly 6 to 11 cycles, which used a sample-barcoded 5' primer along with a J-beta primer mix. TCRdb reanalysed the 5' RACE reads using MiXCR and keeps one entry per CDR3 protein. Found here are 650,000 to 800,000 distinct CDR3 sequences, under 45% of them singletons; the top ten hold about 19%. The sample was blood. All receptors come from a man aged 55 to 70 in good health.

This chain joins TRBV7-9 and TRBJ2-3; D unclear. This CDR3 has 13 residues. CDR1 and CDR2 (germline): SEHNR, FQNEAQ (reference sequence). V shed 2 bases and J shed 3 bases, with 6 bases lying between them. CDR3 residues: CASSLPLTDTQYF. The CDR3 DNA sequence: TGTGCCAGCAGCTTACCCCTAACAGATACGCAGTATTTT. The full variable domain, its missing parts supplied by reference TRBV7-9 and TRBJ2-3, is DTGVSQNPRHKITKRGQNVTFRCDPISEHNRLYWYRQTLGQGPEFLTYFQNEAQLEKSRLLSDRFSAERPKGSFSTLEIQRTEQGDSAMYLCASSLPLTDTQYFGPGTRLTVL.

The chain has TRBV20-1 and TRBJ1-5; 8 bases are shared with TRBD1. The CDR3 runs to 13 residues. The germline V gene encodes CDR1 DFQATT and CDR2 SNEGSKA (reference sequence). V lost 6 bases and J lost 5; bases outside the gene matches: 6. CDR3 region: CSATTGGDQPQHF. The CDR3 DNA sequence: TGCAGTGCGACCACAGGGGGGGATCAGCCCCAGCATTTT.

This chain connects TRBV4-3 to TRBJ2-1; D might be TRBD1 (5 bases). V gave up 0 bases and J gave up 3 bases, with 15 bases separating them. This CDR3 contains 17 residues. Germline CDR1 reads LGHNA; CDR2 reads YSLEER. In nucleotides, the CDR3 is TGCGCCAGCAGCCAAGATCGGACATTTATCCTCTACAATGAGCAGTTCTTC. Its translation: CASSQDRTFILYNEQFF.

The CDR3 DNA reads TGTGCCATCAGCCAGACTAGCGGGGGGGACTACGAGCAGTACTTC. This encodes CAISQTSGGDYEQYF. This sequence joins TRBV10-3 and TRBJ2-7; 14 nucleotides align to TRBD2. The germline V gene encodes CDR1 ENHRY and CDR2 SYGVKD. J lost 3 bases, V lost 6 bases, and 4 bases had no gene match. CDR3 length equals 15 residues.

A few counts support this clonotype. The rearrangement links TRBV6-2 or TRBV6-3 to TRBJ2-7, with a possible D match to TRBD2 (6 bases). The CDR3 has 12 amino acids. V lost 6 bases and J lost 12, with 18 bases in between. Germline CDR1 MNHEY, CDR2 SVGEGT. CDR3 coding DNA: TGTGCCAGCAGAACGGGGGACGGGCACTGGTACTTC. As protein: CASRTGDGHWYF.

This clonotype was seen a few times. The chain combines TRBV6-6 with TRBJ2-1, with TRBD1 matching 9 bases. Trimming took 0 bases from V and 2 from J; bases not matched to a gene: 2. Looked up from germline, CDR1 is MNHNY and CDR2 is SVGAGI (reference sequence). This CDR3 has 16 amino acids. CDR3 in DNA: TGTGCCAGCAGTTACTCGAACAGGGGGCCCTACAATGAGCAGTTCTTC. Translated: CASSYSNRGPYNEQFF.

This clonotype was found once. This chain joins TRBV11-2 and TRBJ2-1; no reliable D call. The end of the DNA aligns better with TRBJ2-7, so the J call may be wrong. The CDR3 extends over 11 amino acids. Looked up from germline, CDR1 is SGHAT and CDR2 is FQNNGV. Here the CDR3 DNA reads TGTGCCAGCACCATCGACAATGAGCAGTACTTC. It yields the protein CASTIDNEQYF.

The rearrangement uses TRBV5-1 and TRBJ1-4; D is uncertain. The germline V gene encodes CDR1 SGHRS and CDR2 YFSETQ. The CDR3 is made up of 16 amino acids. Trimming removed 3 bases from V and 7 bases from J, with 19 bases in between. The CDR3 protein is CASSSGAGRLGEKLFF. CDR3 coding DNA: TGCGCCAGCAGCTCGGGCGCGGGCAGGTTGGGTGAAAAACTGTTTTTT.

This chain links TRBV7-2 with TRBJ2-7; 13 positions match TRBD2. V lost 2 bases to trimming and J lost 7 bases; unmatched junction nucleotides: 11. The germline CDR1 and CDR2 sequences are SGHTA and FQGNSA. CDR3 length: 17 amino acids. CDR3 protein: CASSLTFGLAGDGEQYF. Written as DNA, the CDR3 is TGTGCCAGCAGCTTAACCTTTGGACTAGCGGGGGATGGTGAGCAGTACTTC.

This clonotype was detected only once. The gene calls are TRBV7-2 and TRBJ1-3, with D perhaps matching TRBD1 (6 bases). V dropped 5 bases and J dropped 4 bases, with 15 bases sitting between them. Germline CDR1 reads SGHTA; CDR2 reads FQGNSA. This CDR3 comprises 15 residues. The CDR3 sequence: CASSPSPGAGNTIYF. CDR3 nucleotide sequence: TGTGCCAGCAGCCCTAGCCCGGGGGCCGGAAACACCATATATTTT.

The V call is TRBV10-3, the J call TRBJ2-1, with TRBD2 as a possible D gene (5 bases). V lost 5 bases, J lost 0 bases, and 20 bases lay in between. The length of the CDR3 is 18 residues. Germline loops: CDR1 ENHRY, CDR2 SYGVKD. CDR3 DNA: TGTGCCATCAGTTTACGTGGACTTAATACCACCTCCTACAATGAGCAGTTCTTC. Protein sequence: CAISLRGLNTTSYNEQFF.

The chain links TRBV30 to TRBJ2-7; TRBD1 matches at 8 bases. The length of the CDR3 is 16 residues. Germline assignment: CDR1 GTSNPN and CDR2 SVGIG (reference sequence). V shed 0 bases and J 7 bases; nucleotides not matched to a gene: 14. CDR3: CAWSVRTGPPRNEQYF. Written as DNA, the CDR3 is TGTGCCTGGAGTGTACGGACAGGGCCCCCACGCAATGAGCAGTACTTC.

The rearrangement uses TRBV30 and TRBJ1-1; weak D call: TRBD1 (5 bases). V lost 2 bases to trimming and J lost 4 bases, with 17 bases between them. The CDR3 has 15 amino acids. Germline CDR1 GTSNPN, CDR2 SVGIG (reference sequence). The CDR3 loop is CAWSTSGGTLTEAFF. The CDR3 DNA is TGTGCCTGGAGTACCAGCGGGGGGACCCTCACTGAAGCTTTCTTT. Combining the CDR3 with reference TRBV30 and TRBJ1-1 gives the whole variable domain SQTIHQWPATLVQPVGSPLSLECTVEGTSNPNLYWYRQAAGRGLQLLFYSVGIGQISSEVPQNLSASRPQDRQFILSSKKLLLSDSGFYLCAWSTSGGTLTEAFFGQGTRLTVV.

Only a few counts were recorded for this clonotype. The CDR3 coding sequence is TGTGCCAGCAGCCCCAGATGGGACAGTCTTTACGAGCAGTACTTC. It is translated as CASSPRWDSLYEQYF. V usage is TRBV7-2 and J usage is TRBJ2-7, with 7 bases aligning to TRBD1. V lost 5 bases, J lost 4 bases, and 11 bases stayed unmatched. This CDR3 has 15 residues. The germline gives CDR1 SGHTA, CDR2 FQGNSA.

This clonotype was seen a few times. The V gene is TRBV9, the J gene TRBJ2-7, with 7 bases aligning to TRBD1. Trimming at V came to 0 bases and at J to 1 base, leaving 4 bases not matched to a gene. There are 15 residues in the CDR3. CDR1 is SGDLS and CDR2 is YYNGEE in the germline V gene. CDR3 loop: CASSVGGQNSYEQYF. CDR3 in DNA: TGTGCCAGCAGCGTAGGGGGACAGAATTCCTACGAGCAGTACTTC.

The chain carries TRBV4-1 and TRBJ2-4; 8 nucleotides align to TRBD2. Germline V gene data show CDR1 as MGHRA and CDR2 as YSYEKL. This CDR3 is built from 14 residues. The trim removed 1 base at V and 13 bases at J, leaving 9 bases unmatched. The chain's CDR3 is CASSQGRGAGEQYF. In DNA, the CDR3 is TGCGCCAGCAGCCAAGGGCGGGGGGCAGGTGAGCAGTACTTC.

This clonotype showed up just a few times. The rearrangement links TRBV20-1 to TRBJ1-2, with TRBD1 matching over 9 bases. Germline V CDR1 and CDR2: DFQATT, SNEGSKA (reference sequence). The CDR3 spans 16 residues. With V trimmed by 0 bases and J by 5 bases, 10 bases remained unmatched. The CDR3 loop is CSARDKKHGQGYGYTF. The CDR3 coding sequence is TGCAGTGCTAGAGATAAAAAGCACGGACAGGGGTATGGCTACACCTTC.

This clonotype came up many times. The genes are TRBV7-9 and TRBJ2-1; D unresolved. Germline CDR1 SEHNR, CDR2 FQNEAQ (reference sequence). V was shortened by 7 bases and J by 4 bases, with 14 bases between the two germline ends. The CDR3 loop spans 14 amino acids. CDR3 amino acids: CASTFFQKYNEQFF. The CDR3, as DNA: TGTGCCAGCACCTTTTTTCAGAAATACAATGAGCAGTTCTTC.

This clonotype has a count of ten or more. The chain has TRBV7-2 and TRBJ1-2; D is possibly TRBD1 (6 bases). CDR3 length: 13 residues. Germline CDR1 reads SGHTA; CDR2 reads FQGNSA. V was pared by 2 bases and J by 3 bases, with 7 bases between. CDR3 sequence: CASSLSGDYGYTF. Here the CDR3 DNA reads TGTGCCAGCAGCTTATCAGGGGACTATGGCTACACCTTC.

The rearrangement joins TRBV29-1 to TRBJ1-2; no clear D gene. Trimming pared 4 bases from V and 4 bases from J, leaving 16 bases between. The germline V gene has CDR1 SQVTM and CDR2 ANQGSEA. This CDR3 has 14 amino acids. CDR3 amino acids: CSVAPMDSGYGYTF. The DNA for the CDR3 is TGCAGCGTTGCGCCGATGGATTCCGGCTATGGCTACACCTTC.

This clonotype was seen more than once but under ten times. At one boundary the junction diverges from the germline segment, which might be a read error. The rearrangement uses TRBV4-1 and TRBJ2-5; no firm D call. The better agreement between TRBJ2-7 and the DNA end casts doubt on the J call. Germline V gene sequence: CDR1 MGHRA, CDR2 YSYEKL. The CDR3 is 13 residues long. This CDR3 is CASRQVQGSEQYF. For the CDR3, the DNA is TGCGCCAGCAGACAAGTCCAAGGTTCCGAGCAGTACTTC.

This clonotype was observed a few times. V gene TRBV7-9 combines with J gene TRBJ1-2; D possibly corresponds to TRBD1 (6 bases). V was clipped by 2 bases and J by 3 bases, with 16 bases between them. The length of the CDR3 is 16 residues. CDR1 is SEHNR and CDR2 is FQNEAQ in the germline V gene (reference sequence). CDR3 region: CASSLRTPQGYYGYTF. DNA of the CDR3: TGTGCCAGCAGCTTAAGGACCCCTCAGGGGTACTATGGCTACACCTTC.

This rearrangement joins TRBV3-1 to TRBJ2-4; 9 bases map to TRBD1. TRBJ2-7 explains the end of the DNA better; the J call may be wrong. CDR1 LGHDT and CDR2 YNNKEL come from the germline V gene (reference sequence). The CDR3 contains 15 residues. In nucleotides, the CDR3 is TGTGCCAGCAGCCAACACGGGACAGGGTTTGCCGAGCAGTACTTC. It specifies CASSQHGTGFAEQYF.

This rearrangement joins TRBV29-1 to TRBJ2-1; weak D call: TRBD2 (6 bases). V lost 6 bases and J 5 bases, leaving 17 bases between the germline ends. The CDR3 spans 14 residues. Germline CDR1 SQVTM, CDR2 ANQGSEA. DNA of the CDR3: TGCAGCGTCCCTACCGGGACTGGAGACAATGAGCAGTTCTTC. Its protein is CSVPTGTGDNEQFF.

This chain connects TRBV12-3 or TRBV12-4 to TRBJ1-1; D ambiguous. The length of the CDR3 is 14 residues. V was pared by 5 bases and J by 4 bases, with 14 bases between. This CDR3 reads CASSPTPWGTEAFF. The CDR3 nucleotides read TGTGCCAGCAGTCCGACACCCTGGGGCACTGAAGCTTTCTTT.

This clonotype has more than one count but fewer than ten. This chain's CDR3 is CASSVGGSLASEQFF. The DNA of the CDR3 is TGTGCCAGCAGTGTCGGGGGATCGCTGGCAAGTGAGCAGTTCTTC. The chain uses TRBV6-6 and TRBJ2-1; a possible D gene is TRBD2 (6 bases). The germline CDR1 and CDR2 sequences are MNHNY and SVGAGI (reference sequence). The CDR3 extends over 15 amino acids. V gave up 5 bases and J gave up 9 bases, with 20 bases separating them.

This clonotype occurred once. One end of the junction does not line up with germline, which may come from a read error. The V call is TRBV5-1, the J call TRBJ2-1; tentative D call: TRBD2 (6 bases). The CDR3 length is 16 residues. From germline, CDR1 is SGHRS and CDR2 YFSETQ. The CDR3 nucleotides read TGCGCCAGCAGCCCCCCGGGACTTAGCTCCTACAATGATCAGTTCTTC. This sequence encodes CASSPPGLSSYNDQFF. Filled out from reference TRBV5-1 and TRBJ2-1, the complete variable domain reads KAGVTQTPRYLIKTRGQQVTLSCSPISGHRSVSWYQQTPGQGLQFLFEYFSETQRNKGNFPGRFSGRQFSNSRSEMNVSTLELGDSALYLCASSPPGLSSYNDQFFGPGTRLTVL.

The J gene is TRBJ2-7, the V gene TRBV12-3 or TRBV12-4; D possibly corresponds to TRBD1 (6 bases). The CDR3 sequence is 14 residues long. Trimming took 7 bases from V and 4 from J, leaving 17 bases between them. CDR3 in amino acids: CASNKQGPLYEQYF. DNA of the CDR3: TGTGCCAGCAATAAACAGGGCCCTCTTTACGAGCAGTACTTC.

V and J are TRBV2 and TRBJ2-3; D remains ambiguous. Looked up from germline, CDR1 is SNHLY and CDR2 is FYNNEI. This CDR3 region has 14 residues. Between the trimmed V and J ends, which lost 2 bases and 2 bases, there was a span of 8 bases. CDR3 region: CASSEIWYTDTQYF. The CDR3 nucleotides are TGTGCCAGCAGTGAAATATGGTACACAGATACGCAGTATTTT.

The CDR3 coding sequence is TGTGCCAGCAGCTTAGCCAGGGACGATACGCAGTATTTT. It is translated as CASSLARDDTQYF. The rearrangement uses TRBV7-2 and TRBJ2-3; D may match TRBD1 or TRBD2 (5 bases each). V lost 0 bases and J 6 bases, leaving 7 bases between the germline ends. The CDR3 covers 13 residues. Germline lookup yields CDR1 SGHTA and CDR2 FQGNSA. The variable domain in full, completed from reference TRBV7-2 and TRBJ2-3, reads GAGVSQSPSNKVTEKGKDVELRCDPISGHTALYWYRQSLGQGLEFLIYFQGNSAPDKSGLPSDRFSAERTGGSVSTLTIQRTQQEDSAVYLCASSLARDDTQYFGPGTRLTVL.

On this clonotype itself: An end of the junction differs from the germline gene, which may be a read error. This chain links TRBV3-1 with TRBJ1-5; D is undetermined. Germline loops: CDR1 LGHDT, CDR2 YNNKEL (reference sequence). CDR3 length: 13 residues. CDR3: CASSRERNQPQHF. CDR3 coding DNA: TGTGCCAGCAGCCGGGAAAGGAATCAACCCCAGCATTTT. Full variable domain (outside the CDR3, taken from reference TRBV3-1 and TRBJ1-5): DTAVSQTPKYLVTQMGNDKSIKCEQNLGHDTMYWYKQDSKKFLKIMFSYNNKELIINETVPNRFSPKSPDKAHLNLHINSLELGDSAVYFCASSRERNQPQHFGDGTRLSIL.

The gene calls are TRBV7-2 and TRBJ2-5; D gene ambiguous. The germline V gene encodes CDR1 SGHTA and CDR2 FQGNSA. This CDR3 contains 13 residues. V lost 2 bases and J 4 bases, leaving 8 bases between the germline ends. The CDR3 reads CASSLMTAETQYF. In DNA, the CDR3 is TGTGCCAGCAGCTTAATGACTGCAGAGACCCAGTACTTC.